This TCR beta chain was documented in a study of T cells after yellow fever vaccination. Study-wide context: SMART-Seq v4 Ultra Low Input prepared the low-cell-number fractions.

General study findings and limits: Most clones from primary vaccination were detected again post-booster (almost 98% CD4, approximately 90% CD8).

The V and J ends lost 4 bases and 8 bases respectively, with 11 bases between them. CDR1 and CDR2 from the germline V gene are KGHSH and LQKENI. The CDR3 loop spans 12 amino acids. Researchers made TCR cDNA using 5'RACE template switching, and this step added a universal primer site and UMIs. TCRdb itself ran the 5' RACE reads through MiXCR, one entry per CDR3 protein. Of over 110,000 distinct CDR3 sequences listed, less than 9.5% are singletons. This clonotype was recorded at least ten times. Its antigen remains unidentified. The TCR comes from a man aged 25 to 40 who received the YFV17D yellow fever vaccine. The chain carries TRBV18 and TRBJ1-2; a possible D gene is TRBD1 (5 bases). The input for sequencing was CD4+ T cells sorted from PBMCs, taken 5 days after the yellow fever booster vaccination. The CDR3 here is CASSLQGDGYTF. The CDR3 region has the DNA TGTGCCAGCTCACTCCAGGGTGACGGCTACACCTTC.